This TCR beta chain derives from a study of T cells in Graves' hyperthyroidism and ophthalmopathy (dated by TCRdb to between 2018 and 2020). For the study in its entirety: Peripheral blood was sampled at the time of initial diagnosis, prior to any treatment. Whether ophthalmopathy could be predicted prospectively was tested in an independent validation cohort made up of roughly 19 hyperthyroidism patients plus 17 patients who later progressed to ophthalmopathy. TCR V-J signatures able to tell the groups apart were searched for in a discovery cohort of 100 patients, of whom over 40 had Graves' ophthalmopathy and under 65 had stable Graves' hyperthyroidism. The paper describes TCR Vbeta CDR3 sequencing of 140 or so peripheral blood samples, made up of 43 ophthalmopathy patients, around 73 hyperthyroidism patients and roughly 17 progressor patients. Once sampling was done, hyperthyroidism patients were given methimazole at a starting dose of 30 mg daily, whereas ophthalmopathy patients were given high-dose intravenous methylprednisolone. In addition, the study compared T-cell repertoires in thyroid tissue and in blood from roughly 6 Graves' hyperthyroidism patients. The 100 discovery patients were randomly split 7:3 into training and test sets. Paper-wide results and their limitations: Blood samples also contained most of the expanded thyroid clonotypes (frequency above 0.001), which suggests that blood repertoires may reflect thyroid immune responses. A model built on a 13 V-J signature distinguished ophthalmopathy from stable hyperthyroidism, reaching around 87% sensitivity and approximately 81% specificity in cross-validation and 80%/75% in testing. No statistical method was used to fix the sample size in advance, and group allocation was not hidden from the investigators. In validation, the model predicted progression to ophthalmopathy with approximately 70% sensitivity and approximately 74% specificity, a median of about 6.7 months before onset.

CDR1 and CDR2, per the germline V gene (reference sequence), are SEHNR and FQNEAQ. Relative to germline, V is missing 2 bases and J is missing 5 bases, with 4 bases of the junction outside any gene match. The CDR3 starts with the cysteine, ends with the phenylalanine, and has 16 residues. Left in the record is the CDR3 DNA by itself, 48 bases read in frame from the first base. Stable Graves' hyperthyroidism was defined as the absence of progression to ophthalmopathy over 18 months of follow-up. Hyperthyroidism patients were newly diagnosed, with disease duration under 2 months, and aged 18 to 65 years. Exclusion was applied to patients with uncontrolled infections, other autoimmune diseases, pregnancy or lactation. Diagnoses were established on the basis of clinical symptoms, serum thyroxine and TRAb, thyroid ultrasound, and orbital computed tomography. Ficoll-Paque density gradient centrifugation was used to isolate PBMCs from approximately 10 ml of fresh peripheral blood. Total RNA was extracted using Trizol reagent, and RNA quality was assessed on an Agilent 2100 Bioanalyzer.

This clonotype was picked up many times. It lacks a known antigen. Qualities for individual bases were not recorded, and no much larger clone is one base off. The TCR beta CDR3 regions were amplified from the RNA transcripts. The first round of RT-PCR for the TCR CDR3 was performed with the HTBI primer set and the Qiagen OneStep RT-PCR kit. The libraries were constructed in a second round of multiplex PCR and then size-selected and purified. Paired-end sequencing of the libraries was performed with 100 bp reads on an Illumina HiSeq2000. Per the source publication's procedure: SOAPnuke was used to process the raw data, throwing out any read that contained adapters or uncalled bases, had a mean Phred below 15, or lacked an exact constant-primer or identifier match. High-quality paired reads were merged using COPE v1.2.5, and each unique nucleotide sequence was defined as a clonotype. Clonotypes were aligned to IMGT TRBV, TRBD and TRBJ reference segments using MiTCR v1.1. The analysis included only V-J combinations with a frequency above 0.0001, which together covered 99% to 99.2% of the repertoires. A TCS score was defined as the ratio of F50 (clonal expansion) to E x V (chaos), with BLOSUM62-based TCRdist applied between CDR3 peptides within each V-J. Welch's t-statistics and random forest reduced around 510 V-J features to 13, which were used in a naive Bayes classifier (R e1071). The public reads were run again by TCRdb, first through fastp at Q25 and then through MiXCR, and only productive beta chains were kept. Identical CDR3 proteins give one entry, which carries the most common genes and DNA. The V and J calls, along with clone size, are taken from TCRdb and not from the paper's own processing. The sample profile shows about 560,000 distinct CDR3 sequences; approximately 15% of them were found once. The top ten hold roughly 7.3% of the sample.

Sequencing was carried out using blood. The sequence derives from a woman between 25 and 40 years old with Graves' hyperthyroidism. In this chain, TRBV7-9 is recombined with TRBJ2-1; TRBD2 fits 12 bases in the junction. CDR3 loop: CASSLQWTSGNNEQFF. The sequence in DNA is TGTGCCAGCAGCTTACAGTGGACTAGCGGGAACAATGAGCAGTTCTTC. Joined to the reference TRBV7-9 and TRBJ2-1 proteins, this CDR3 gives the full variable domain: DTGVSQNPRHKITKRGQNVTFRCDPISEHNRLYWYRQTLGQGPEFLTYFQNEAQLEKSRLLSDRFSAERPKGSFSTLEIQRTEQGDSAMYLCASSLQWTSGNNEQFFGPGTRLTVL.